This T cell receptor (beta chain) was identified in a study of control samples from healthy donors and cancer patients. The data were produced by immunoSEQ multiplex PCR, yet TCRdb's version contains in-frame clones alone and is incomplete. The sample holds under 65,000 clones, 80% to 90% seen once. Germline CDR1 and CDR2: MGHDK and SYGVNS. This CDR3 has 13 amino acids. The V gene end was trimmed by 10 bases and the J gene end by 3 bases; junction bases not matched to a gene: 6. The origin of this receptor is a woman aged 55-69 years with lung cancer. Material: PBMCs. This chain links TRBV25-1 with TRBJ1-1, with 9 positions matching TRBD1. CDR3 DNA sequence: TGTGCCACAACACGGACAGGGGACACTGAAGCTTTCTTT. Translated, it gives CATTRTGDTEAFF. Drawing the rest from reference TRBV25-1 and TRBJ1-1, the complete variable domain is EADIYQTPRYLVIGTGKKITLECSQTMGHDKMYWYQQDPGMELHLIHYSYGVNSTEKGDLSSESTVSRIRTEHFPLTLESARPSHTSQYLCATTRTGDTEAFFGQGTRLTVV.